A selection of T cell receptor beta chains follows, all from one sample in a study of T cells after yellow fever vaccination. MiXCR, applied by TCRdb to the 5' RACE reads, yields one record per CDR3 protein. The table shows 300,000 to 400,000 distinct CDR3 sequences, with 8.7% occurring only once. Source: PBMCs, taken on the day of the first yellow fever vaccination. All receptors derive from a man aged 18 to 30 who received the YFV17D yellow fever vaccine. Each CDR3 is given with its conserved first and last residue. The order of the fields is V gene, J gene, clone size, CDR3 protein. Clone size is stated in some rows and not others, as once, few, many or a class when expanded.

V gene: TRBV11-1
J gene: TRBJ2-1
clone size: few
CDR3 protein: CASSLAWDWRGEQFF

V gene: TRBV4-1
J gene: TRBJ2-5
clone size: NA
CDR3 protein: CASSHRDKPQETQYF

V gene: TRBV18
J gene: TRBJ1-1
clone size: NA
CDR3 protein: CATSTLVNTEAFF

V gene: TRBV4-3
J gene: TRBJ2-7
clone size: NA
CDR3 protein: CASSHRGEKQYF

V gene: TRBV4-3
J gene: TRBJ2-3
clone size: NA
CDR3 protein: CASSQEGDPTDTQYF

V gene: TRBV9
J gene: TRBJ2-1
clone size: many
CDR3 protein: CASSVELGTKQFF

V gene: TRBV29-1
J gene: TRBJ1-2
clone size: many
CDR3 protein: CSVSGTGTGGYTF

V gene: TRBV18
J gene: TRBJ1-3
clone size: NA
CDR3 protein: CASSRKGRDSGNTIYF

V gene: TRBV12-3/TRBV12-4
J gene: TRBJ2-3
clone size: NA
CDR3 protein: CASRMTRRGPTDTQYF

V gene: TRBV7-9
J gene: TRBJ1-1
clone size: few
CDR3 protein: CASSSTGQGLRTEAFF

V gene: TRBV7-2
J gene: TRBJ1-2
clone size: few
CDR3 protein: CASSLAGTAQANYGYTF

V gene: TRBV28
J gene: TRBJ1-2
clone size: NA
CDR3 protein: CASSLEAGRGYTF

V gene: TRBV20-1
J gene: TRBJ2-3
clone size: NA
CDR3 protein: CSARLAGGDTQYF

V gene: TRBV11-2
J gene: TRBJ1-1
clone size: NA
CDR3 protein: CASSSGQGTHRAFF

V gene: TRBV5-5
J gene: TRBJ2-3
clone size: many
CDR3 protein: CASSLSGQGGTDTQYF

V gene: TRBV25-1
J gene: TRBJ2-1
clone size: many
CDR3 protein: CASSVRERGAANEQFF

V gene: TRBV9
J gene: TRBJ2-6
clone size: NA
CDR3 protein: CASSVGGRSGANVLTF

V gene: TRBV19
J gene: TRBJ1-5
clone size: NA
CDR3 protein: CASSASQGGNQPQHF

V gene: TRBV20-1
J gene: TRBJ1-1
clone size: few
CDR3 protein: CRGGQDTEAFF

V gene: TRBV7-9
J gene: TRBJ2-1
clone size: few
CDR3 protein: CASSLVPPEQFF

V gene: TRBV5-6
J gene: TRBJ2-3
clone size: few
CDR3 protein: CASSIRDSTDTQYF

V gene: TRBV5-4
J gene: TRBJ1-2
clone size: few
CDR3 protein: CASSPGTDQGGYTF

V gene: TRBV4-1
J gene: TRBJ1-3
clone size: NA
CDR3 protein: CASSQVGLPGNTIYF

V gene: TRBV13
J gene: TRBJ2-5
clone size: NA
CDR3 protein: CASSGGMRETQYF

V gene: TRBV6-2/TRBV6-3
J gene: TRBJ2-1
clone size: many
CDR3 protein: CASSYSLSGGDNEQFF

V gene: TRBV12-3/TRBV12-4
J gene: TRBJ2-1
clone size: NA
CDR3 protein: CASRPPTSADNEQFF

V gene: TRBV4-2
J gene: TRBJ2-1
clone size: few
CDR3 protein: CASSQEVVLLEQFF

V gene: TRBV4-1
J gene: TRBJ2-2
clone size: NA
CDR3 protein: CASSQATGGGELFF